This TCR beta chain derives from a study of T cell responses to AZD1222 COVID-19 vaccine. Study summary: Pooled in the analysis were second doses at about 4 or about 12 weeks.

Whole-study findings and limits: The sample set comprised mostly white British donors with more females, and clonal diversity was possibly underestimated. Spike-specific TCR depth and breadth grew after two AZD1222 doses.

The CDR3 length is 14 residues. The ends were cut back, 0 bases at V and 8 bases at J, with 14 bases in the middle. Per germline, CDR1 SGHRS and CDR2 YFSETQ. The repertoire was sequenced with immunoSEQ multiplex PCR; TCRdb's copy has only in-frame clones and lacks some. Here the sample spans 90,000 to 120,000 clones, 86% being singletons. Comments on this clone: What it binds is not known.

This clonotype was obtained from an adult in good health. The chain has TRBV5-1 and TRBJ1-2; D not resolved. The sample in question was peripheral blood, obtained on day 0 of AZD1222 vaccination. The CDR3 reads CASSLDGIDGGYTF. For the CDR3, the DNA is TGCGCCAGCAGCTTGGATGGGATAGATGGCGGCTACACCTTC.